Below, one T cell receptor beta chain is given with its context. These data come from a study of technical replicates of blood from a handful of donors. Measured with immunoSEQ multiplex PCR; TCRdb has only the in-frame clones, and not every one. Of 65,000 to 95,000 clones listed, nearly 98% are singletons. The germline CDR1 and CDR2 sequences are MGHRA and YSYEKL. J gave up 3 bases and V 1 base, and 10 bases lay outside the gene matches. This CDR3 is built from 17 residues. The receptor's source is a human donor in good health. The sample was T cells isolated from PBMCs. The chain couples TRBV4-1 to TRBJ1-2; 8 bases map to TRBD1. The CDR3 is CASSQVVTGGRYYGYTF. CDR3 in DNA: TGCGCCAGCAGCCAAGTCGTTACAGGGGGAAGGTACTATGGCTACACCTTC.